Sequencing of this T cell receptor beta chain was carried out in a study of blood T cells in healthy people across ages. Findings and caveats of the study: Compared with aged donors, long-lived donors showed fewer expanded clones, suggesting selection.

Individuals who donated were healthy Caucasians from Russia aged about 6 to 95. Then a second PCR, running about 6 to 11 cycles, was carried out with a sample-barcoded 5' primer and a J-beta primer mix. TCRdb re-called the 5' RACE reads with MiXCR, one entry per CDR3 protein. The data hold about a million distinct CDR3 sequences, with roughly two fifths observed a single time. V trimming: 1 base; J trimming: 5 bases; junction bases outside the gene matches: 3. CDR3 length equals 15 residues. Germline V lookup: CDR1 LGHNA, CDR2 YNFKEQ. As regards this clonotype: The antigen remains unidentified.

Sequenced: blood. This chain links TRBV4-2 with TRBJ2-5, with 11 bases that match TRBD2. The receptor was derived from a man aged 18 to 29 in good health. CDR3 region: CASSQGSGGVETQYF. CDR3 in DNA: TGTGCCAGCAGCCAAGGTAGCGGGGGGGTTGAGACCCAGTACTTC.